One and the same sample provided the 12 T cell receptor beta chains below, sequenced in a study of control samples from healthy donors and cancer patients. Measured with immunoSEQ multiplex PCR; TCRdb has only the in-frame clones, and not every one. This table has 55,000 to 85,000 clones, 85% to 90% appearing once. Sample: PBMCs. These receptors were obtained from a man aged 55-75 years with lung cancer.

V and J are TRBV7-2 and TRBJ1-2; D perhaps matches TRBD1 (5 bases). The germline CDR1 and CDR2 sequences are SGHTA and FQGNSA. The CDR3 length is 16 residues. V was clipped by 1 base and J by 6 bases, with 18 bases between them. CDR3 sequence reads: CASSLGRVRGENGYTF. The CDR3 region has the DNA TGTGCCAGCAGCTTAGGGAGGGTTAGGGGCGAGAATGGCTACACCTTC.

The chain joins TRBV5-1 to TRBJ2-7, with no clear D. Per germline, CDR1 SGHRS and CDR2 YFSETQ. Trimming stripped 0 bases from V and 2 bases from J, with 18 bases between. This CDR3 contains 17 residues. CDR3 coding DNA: TGCGCCAGCAGCTTGGCCGGATTACGGGCAGCAGCCTACGAGCAGTACTTC. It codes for CASSLAGLRAAAYEQYF. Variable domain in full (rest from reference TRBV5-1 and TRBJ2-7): KAGVTQTPRYLIKTRGQQVTLSCSPISGHRSVSWYQQTPGQGLQFLFEYFSETQRNKGNFPGRFSGRQFSNSRSEMNVSTLELGDSALYLCASSLAGLRAAAYEQYFGPGTRLTVT.

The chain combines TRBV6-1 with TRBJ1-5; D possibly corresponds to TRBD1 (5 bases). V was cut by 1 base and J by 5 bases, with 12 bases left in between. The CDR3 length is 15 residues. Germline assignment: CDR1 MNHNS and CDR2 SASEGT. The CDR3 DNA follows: TGTGCCAGCAGTGAAGTCTGGCAGGGTCATCAGCCCCAGCATTTT. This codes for CASSEVWQGHQPQHF.

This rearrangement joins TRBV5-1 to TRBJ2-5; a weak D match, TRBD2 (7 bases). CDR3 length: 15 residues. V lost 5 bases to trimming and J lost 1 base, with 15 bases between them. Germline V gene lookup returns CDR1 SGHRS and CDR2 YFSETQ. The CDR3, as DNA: TGCGCCAGCAGATCTGTCGGGGGGCCCCAAGAGACCCAGTACTTC. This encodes CASRSVGGPQETQYF.

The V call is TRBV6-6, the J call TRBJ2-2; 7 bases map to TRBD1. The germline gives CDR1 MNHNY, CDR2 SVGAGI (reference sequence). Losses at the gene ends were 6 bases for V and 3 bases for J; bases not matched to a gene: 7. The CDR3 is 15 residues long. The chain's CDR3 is CASRRFTGDTGELFF. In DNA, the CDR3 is TGTGCCAGCAGGAGATTCACAGGGGACACCGGGGAGCTGTTTTTT.

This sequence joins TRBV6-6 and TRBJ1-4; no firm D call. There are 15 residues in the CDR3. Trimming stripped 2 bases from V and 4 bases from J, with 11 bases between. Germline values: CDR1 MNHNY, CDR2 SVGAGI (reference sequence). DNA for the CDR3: TGTGCCAGCAGTTACCGGAGTGGAGTTAATGAAAAACTGTTTTTT. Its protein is CASSYRSGVNEKLFF.

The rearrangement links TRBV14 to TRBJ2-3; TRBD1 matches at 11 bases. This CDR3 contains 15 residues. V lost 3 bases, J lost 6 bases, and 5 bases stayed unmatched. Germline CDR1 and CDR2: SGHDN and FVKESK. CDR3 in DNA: TGTGCCAGCAGCCAGTGGACAGGGGGCGCGGATACGCAGTATTTT. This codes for CASSQWTGGADTQYF.

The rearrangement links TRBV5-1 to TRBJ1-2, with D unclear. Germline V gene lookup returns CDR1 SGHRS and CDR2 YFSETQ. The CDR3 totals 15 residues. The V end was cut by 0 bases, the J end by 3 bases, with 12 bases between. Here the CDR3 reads CASSLGAGLDYGYTF. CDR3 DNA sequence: TGCGCCAGCAGCTTGGGGGCAGGCCTGGACTATGGCTACACCTTC.

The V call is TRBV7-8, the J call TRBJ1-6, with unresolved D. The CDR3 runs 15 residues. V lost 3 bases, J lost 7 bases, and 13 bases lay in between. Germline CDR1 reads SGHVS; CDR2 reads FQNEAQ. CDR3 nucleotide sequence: TGTGCCAGCAGCTTCACAGATTCTAAAAATTCACCCCTCCACTTT. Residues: CASSFTDSKNSPLHF.

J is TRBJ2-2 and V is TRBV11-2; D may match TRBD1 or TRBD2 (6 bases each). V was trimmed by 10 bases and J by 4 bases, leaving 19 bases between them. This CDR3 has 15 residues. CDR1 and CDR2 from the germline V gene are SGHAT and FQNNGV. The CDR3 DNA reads TGTGCCATTACGAACCGGGGGCCCCCCACCGGGGAGCTGTTTTTT. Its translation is CAITNRGPPTGELFF.

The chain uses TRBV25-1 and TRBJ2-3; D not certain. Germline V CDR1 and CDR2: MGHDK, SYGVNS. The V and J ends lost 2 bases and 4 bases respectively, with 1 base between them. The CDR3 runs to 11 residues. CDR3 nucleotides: TGTGCCAGCAGTGAAGCAGATACGCAGTATTTT. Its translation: CASSEADTQYF.

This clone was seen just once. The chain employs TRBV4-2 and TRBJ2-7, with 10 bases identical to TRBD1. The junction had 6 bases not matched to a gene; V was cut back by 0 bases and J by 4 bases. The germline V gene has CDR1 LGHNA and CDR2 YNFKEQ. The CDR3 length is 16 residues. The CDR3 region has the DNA TGTGCCAGCAGCCAAGATAGGGGACAGGGGACATACGAGCAGTACTTC. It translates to CASSQDRGQGTYEQYF.